This TCR beta chain originates from a study of OX40 agonist ivuxolimab in advanced cancers. Here immunoSEQ multiplex PCR was the method, and the copy in TCRdb shows in-frame clones only, minus some. The sample consists of around 67,000 clones, around 83% of them appearing once. CDR1 and CDR2 (germline): MNHNS, SASEGT. This CDR3 comprises 14 residues. General study results and limits: Among some nonresponders, normalized T-cell clonal expansion was also low. Both blood CD4+ and CD8+ T cells showed clonal growth by week 6 at 0.1 to 3.0 mg/kg. Among the least clonally expanded were partial responders at 0.1-3.0 mg/kg.

For this clone: Its antigen is not known.

The chain links TRBV6-1 to TRBJ2-5, with TRBD1 matching over 9 bases. The tail of the sequence fits TRBJ2-7 better, so the J call may be wrong. This clonotype originated in an adult with an advanced solid tumor such as melanoma, head and neck, liver or kidney cancer. The sample consisted of CD4+ or CD8+ T cells sorted from blood, taken in a trial of the OX40 agonist ivuxolimab. The CDR3 spells CASTRDRASYEQYF. DNA of the CDR3: TGTGCCAGCACGCGGGACAGGGCATCCTACGAGCAGTACTTC.